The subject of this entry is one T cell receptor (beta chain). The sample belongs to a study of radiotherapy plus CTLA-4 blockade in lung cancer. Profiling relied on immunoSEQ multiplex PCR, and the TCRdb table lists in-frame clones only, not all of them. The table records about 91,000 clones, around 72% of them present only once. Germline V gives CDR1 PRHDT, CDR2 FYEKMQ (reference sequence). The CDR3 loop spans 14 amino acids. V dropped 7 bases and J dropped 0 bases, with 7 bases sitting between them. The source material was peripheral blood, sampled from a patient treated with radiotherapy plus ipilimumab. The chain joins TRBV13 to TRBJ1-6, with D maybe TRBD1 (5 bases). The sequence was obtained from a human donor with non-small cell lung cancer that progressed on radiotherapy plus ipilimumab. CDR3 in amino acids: CASKGRSYNSPLHF. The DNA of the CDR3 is TGTGCCAGCAAGGGACGCTCCTATAATTCACCCCTCCACTTT. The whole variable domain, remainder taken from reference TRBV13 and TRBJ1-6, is AAGVIQSPRHLIKEKRETATLKCYPIPRHDTVYWYQQGPGQDPQFLISFYEKMQSDKGSIPDRFSAQQFSDYHSELNMSSLELGDSALYFCASKGRSYNSPLHFGNGTRLTVT.